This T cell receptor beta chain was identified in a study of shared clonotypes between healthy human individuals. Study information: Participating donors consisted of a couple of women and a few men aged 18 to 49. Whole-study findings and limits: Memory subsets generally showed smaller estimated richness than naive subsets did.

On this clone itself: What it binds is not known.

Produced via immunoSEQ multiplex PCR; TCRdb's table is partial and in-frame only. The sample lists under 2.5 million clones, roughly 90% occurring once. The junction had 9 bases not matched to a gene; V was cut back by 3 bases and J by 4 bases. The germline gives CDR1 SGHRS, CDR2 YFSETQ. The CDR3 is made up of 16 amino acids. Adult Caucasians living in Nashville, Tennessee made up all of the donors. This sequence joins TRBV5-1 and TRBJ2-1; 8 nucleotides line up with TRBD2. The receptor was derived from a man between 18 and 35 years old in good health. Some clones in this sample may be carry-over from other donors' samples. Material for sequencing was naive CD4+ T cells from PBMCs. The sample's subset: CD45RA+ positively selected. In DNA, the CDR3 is TGCGCCAGCAGCTCCTTTAACGGGGGGGTTTACAATGAGCAGTTCTTC. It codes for CASSSFNGGVYNEQFF.